This is a list of T cell receptor beta chains from one sample in a study of blood T cells in healthy people across ages. TCRdb re-analysed the 5' RACE reads in MiXCR, keeping a single row per CDR3 protein. The sample consists of about 1.4 million distinct CDR3 sequences, 59% of them appearing once. The material sequenced was blood. The receptors here all came from a man younger than 35 in good health. Each CDR3 is given with its conserved first and last residue. D genes are given only for firm matches. Size values are once, few and many counts, or a class for expanded clones, and some rows have none.

CDR3 protein: CASSLDRQGSNEQFF; CDR3 DNA: TGCGCCAGCAGCTTGGACCGACAGGGAAGCAATGAGCAGTTCTTC; clone size: NA; V gene: TRBV5-1; D gene: TRBD1; J gene: TRBJ2-1
CDR3 protein: CASSPISGRAGGSYEQYF; CDR3 DNA: TGTGCCAGCAGCCCCATATCAGGCAGAGCGGGAGGCTCCTACGAGCAGTACTTC; clone size: NA; V gene: TRBV3-1; D gene: TRBD2; J gene: TRBJ2-7
CDR3 protein: CASSLGPPGYEQYF; CDR3 DNA: TGTGCCAGCAGCTTAGGCCCACCGGGTTACGAGCAGTACTTC; clone size: NA; V gene: TRBV13; D gene: NA; J gene: TRBJ2-7
CDR3 protein: CASSQDPYNYGYTF; CDR3 DNA: TGCGCCAGCAGCCAAGATCCCTATAACTATGGCTACACCTTC; clone size: NA; V gene: TRBV4-1; D gene: NA; J gene: TRBJ1-2
CDR3 protein: CASSHRDQGTDTQYF; CDR3 DNA: TGCGCCAGCAGCCATCGGGACCAAGGCACAGATACGCAGTATTTT; clone size: few; V gene: TRBV4-1; D gene: NA; J gene: TRBJ2-3
CDR3 protein: CASSQTGAGGSPLHF; CDR3 DNA: TGTGCCAGCAGTCAGACAGGGGCGGGAGGATCACCCCTCCACTTT; clone size: NA; V gene: TRBV6-5; D gene: TRBD1; J gene: TRBJ1-6
CDR3 protein: CSARDLKGERNEQFF; CDR3 DNA: TGCAGTGCTAGAGACCTTAAGGGGGAAAGGAATGAGCAGTTCTTC; clone size: NA; V gene: TRBV20-1; D gene: NA; J gene: TRBJ2-1
CDR3 protein: CAIGPSGGTGEQFF; CDR3 DNA: TGTGCCATCGGCCCTAGCGGGGGCACGGGGGAGCAGTTCTTC; clone size: few; V gene: TRBV10-3; D gene: TRBD2; J gene: TRBJ2-1
CDR3 protein: CASSYSVGGTEAFF; CDR3 DNA: TGTGCCAGCAGTTACTCTGTGGGAGGCACTGAAGCTTTCTTT; clone size: NA; V gene: TRBV6-5; D gene: NA; J gene: TRBJ1-1
CDR3 protein: CASSAPGTAICEQYF; CDR3 DNA: TGTGCCAGCAGTGCCCCGGGCACAGCGATCTGCGAGCAGTACTTC; clone size: NA; V gene: TRBV25-1; D gene: NA; J gene: TRBJ2-7